A selection of T cell receptor beta chains follows, all from one sample in a study of regulatory T cells in long-lasting Graves disease. TCRdb independently ran MiXCR on the multiplex PCR reads; one entry per CDR3 protein. This sample has under 450,000 distinct CDR3 sequences, with less than 25% found just once. This material consisted of peripheral blood mononuclear cells (PBMCs), taken when the disease was refractory, from a patient treated with antithyroid drugs. The receptors were sampled from a female donor with Graves disease. CDR3s include the opening cysteine and the closing phenylalanine or tryptophan. A D gene is named only where the DNA matches it firmly. Only part of the rows carry a size: once, few, many, or a class if the clone is expanded.

>TRBV7-2|many|TRBJ2-4|.
CASSLLGYGNIQYF
TGTGCCAGCAGCTTATTGGGGTACGGAAACATTCAGTACTTC
>TRBV24-1|few|TRBJ2-2|.
CATSDLRAGELFF
TGTGCCACCAGTGATTTGCGTGCCGGGGAGCTGTTTTTT
>TRBV2|few|TRBJ1-5|.
CASSAGGGPQPQHF
TGTGCCAGCAGTGCTGGTGGGGGCCCTCAGCCCCAGCATTTT
>TRBV11-2|many|TRBJ2-7|.
CASQAALSYVEQYF
TGTGCCAGCCAGGCAGCACTCTCCTACGTGGAGCAGTACTTC
>TRBV30|many|TRBJ2-7|.
CAWSTSYEQYF
TGTGCCTGGAGCACTAGCTACGAGCAGTACTTC
>TRBV5-1|many|TRBJ2-7|TRBD1
CANSLTWTGGVPYEQYF
TGCGCCAACAGCTTGACGTGGACAGGCGGAGTACCCTACGAGCAGTACTTC
>TRBV20-1|.|TRBJ2-7|TRBD2
CSARDFGLAGISYEQYF
TGCAGTGCTAGAGATTTTGGACTAGCGGGGATCTCCTACGAGCAGTACTTC
>TRBV29-1|.|TRBJ1-1|TRBD1
CSVEDNRGGTEAFF
TGCAGCGTTGAAGACAACAGGGGTGGCACTGAAGCTTTCTTT
>TRBV20-1|.|TRBJ2-7|TRBD2
CSASALAGKISYEQYF
TGCAGTGCTAGCGCCCTAGCGGGGAAAATCTCCTACGAGCAGTACTTC
>TRBV5-6|few|TRBJ2-1|.
CASSSGSGVPGEQFF
TGTGCCAGCAGCTCGGGATCGGGGGTACCTGGTGAGCAGTTCTTC
>TRBV14|.|TRBJ1-1|.
CASSLGPSTEAFF
TGTGCCAGCAGCCTAGGTCCGAGCACTGAAGCTTTCTTT
>TRBV6-5|few|TRBJ2-1|.
CASSYDSGSYNEQFF
TGTGCCAGCAGTTACGATTCGGGGTCGTACAATGAGCAGTTCTTC
>TRBV19|few|TRBJ2-6|TRBD2
CASSIDVGTVRGAGANVLTF
TGTGCCAGTAGTATAGATGTCGGTACGGTTCGGGGGGCTGGGGCCAACGTCCTGACTTTC
>TRBV25-1|few|TRBJ2-7|.
CASSEDLIYEQYF
TGTGCCAGCAGTGAGGACTTGATATACGAGCAGTACTTC
>TRBV13|.|TRBJ1-1|.
CASSLGPAEAFF
TGTGCCAGCAGCTTAGGACCGGCTGAAGCTTTCTTT
>TRBV7-7|many|TRBJ2-5|.
CASSPQIQETQYF
TGTGCCAGCAGCCCGCAGATACAAGAGACCCAGTACTTC
>TRBV2|.|TRBJ2-3|.
CASSDRGGDTQYF
TGTGCCAGCAGTGACAGGGGTGGAGATACGCAGTATTTT
>TRBV5-1|.|TRBJ2-7|TRBD1
CASSTAGTAYEQYF
TGCGCCAGCAGCACAGCCGGGACAGCCTACGAGCAGTACTTC
>TRBV20-1|many|TRBJ2-7|.
CSAREGPYEQYF
TGCAGTGCTAGAGAGGGCCCATACGAGCAGTACTTC
>TRBV19|.|TRBJ2-5|TRBD1
CATSGQGGKETQYF
TGTGCCACCTCAGGACAGGGCGGTAAAGAGACCCAGTACTTC
>TRBV5-1|.|TRBJ1-6|TRBD1
CASSLDPGQGNSPLHF
TGCGCCAGCAGCTTGGACCCGGGACAGGGTAATTCACCCCTCCACTTT
>TRBV28|.|TRBJ2-4|TRBD2
CASRLAGRKNIQYF
TGTGCCAGCCGACTAGCGGGAAGGAAAAACATTCAGTACTTC
>TRBV6-1|.|TRBJ2-1|TRBD1
CAGKTGTGDLNEQFF
TGTGCCGGGAAGACCGGGACAGGGGACCTCAATGAGCAGTTCTTC
>TRBV5-1|.|TRBJ2-7|.
CASSLRSGPDYEQYF
TGCGCCAGCAGCTTGAGGTCGGGACCCGACTACGAGCAGTACTTC
>TRBV14|many|TRBJ1-4|TRBD1
CASSRTGTGVEKLFF
TGTGCCAGCAGCCGCACCGGGACAGGGGTAGAAAAACTGTTTTTT
>TRBV7-2|few|TRBJ2-4|.
CASSSSGPKNIQYF
TGTGCCAGCAGCTCGAGCGGGCCCAAAAACATTCAGTACTTC
>TRBV5-1|few|TRBJ2-2|.
CASSLDPVGDRELFF
TGCGCCAGCAGCTTGGATCCAGTGGGGGACCGGGAGCTGTTTTTT
>TRBV19|.|TRBJ2-7|TRBD2
CASTRDSGTTYEQYF
TGTGCCAGTACCAGGGATAGCGGGACCACCTACGAGCAGTACTTC
>TRBV9|.|TRBJ2-7|TRBD2
CASSSGGGRGEQYF
TGTGCCAGCAGCTCCGGGGGAGGGCGGGGCGAGCAGTACTTC
>TRBV18|.|TRBJ2-1|.
CASSRLNEQFF
TGTGCCAGCTCACGCCTCAATGAGCAGTTCTTC
>TRBV2|many|TRBJ2-7|.
CASTEGYGRYEQYF
TGTGCCAGCACCGAAGGTTACGGTCGCTACGAGCAGTACTTC
>TRBV30|.|TRBJ1-2|TRBD1
CAWWNRGNGYTF
TGTGCCTGGTGGAACAGGGGAAATGGCTACACCTTC
>TRBV7-2|.|TRBJ1-1|.
CASSFNRDLWMNTEAFF
TGTGCCAGCAGCTTTAACAGAGACCTCTGGATGAACACTGAAGCTTTCTTT
>TRBV28|few|TRBJ1-1|TRBD1
CASSSPPGTGTVQAFF
TGTGCCAGCAGTTCACCCCCGGGGACAGGAACGGTCCAAGCTTTCTTT
>TRBV30|.|TRBJ2-7|TRBD2
CAWREMGRTSGTFRTYEQYF
TGTGCCTGGAGGGAAATGGGTAGGACTAGCGGGACCTTCCGAACCTACGAGCAGTACTTC
>TRBV5-1|once|TRBJ2-6|.
CASSPGGGANVLTF
TGCGCCAGCAGCCCGGGGGGCGGGGCCAACGTCCTGACTTTC
>TRBV19|.|TRBJ2-6|.
CASSIGRVDGANVLTF
TGTGCCAGTAGTATAGGCAGGGTGGATGGGGCCAACGTCCTGACTTTC
>TRBV5-5|few|TRBJ2-2|.
CASSSYKIANTGELFF
TGTGCCAGCAGCTCCTACAAAATCGCGAACACCGGGGAGCTGTTTTTT
>TRBV7-2|few|TRBJ1-3|TRBD1
CASSFPGTANSGNTIYF
TGTGCCAGCAGCTTCCCCGGGACAGCGAACTCTGGAAACACCATATATTTT
>TRBV3-1|few|TRBJ2-5|TRBD2
CASSQGLASGRVDQETQYF
TGTGCCAGCAGCCAAGGACTGGCTAGCGGGAGGGTGGACCAAGAGACCCAGTACTTC
>TRBV6-5|many|TRBJ2-2|.
CASRYTSVANTGELFF
TGTGCCAGCAGGTACACTAGTGTGGCGAACACCGGGGAGCTGTTTTTT
>TRBV5-5|.|TRBJ1-3|.
CASSSDLMRRAGNTIYF
TGTGCCAGCAGTTCCGATCTGATGAGGCGGGCTGGAAACACCATATATTTT
>TRBV19|few|TRBJ2-2|.
CASSLGPGSGELFF
TGTGCCAGTTCCTTAGGTCCAGGAAGCGGGGAGCTGTTTTTT
>TRBV7-8|once|TRBJ2-3|.
CASSLARRAVTDTQYF
TGTGCCAGCAGCTTAGCCCGCAGGGCAGTAACAGATACGCAGTATTTT
>TRBV30|.|TRBJ1-1|.
CAWGEGVGGEAFF
TGTGCCTGGGGAGAAGGAGTTGGGGGTGAAGCTTTCTTT
>TRBV7-9|.|TRBJ1-2|.
CASRPDIYGYTF
TGTGCCAGCAGGCCGGACATCTATGGCTACACCTTC
>TRBV4-3|few|TRBJ1-2|.
CASSQASSQSSYGYTF
TGCGCCAGCAGCCAAGCGAGCTCTCAAAGCTCCTATGGCTACACCTTC
>TRBV9|.|TRBJ1-1|.
CASSVGRRLMNTEAFF
TGTGCCAGCAGCGTAGGGAGGCGTCTGATGAACACTGAAGCTTTCTTT
>TRBV29-1|.|TRBJ1-2|.
CSVGGAEGSWGYTF
TGCAGCGTTGGGGGGGCAGAGGGGAGTTGGGGCTACACCTTC
>TRBV2|.|TRBJ2-2|TRBD2
CASRWTSVSTGELFF
TGTGCCAGCAGATGGACTAGCGTCTCCACCGGGGAGCTGTTTTTT
>TRBV28|few|TRBJ2-7|TRBD2
CASSKPGQLAGSQYF
TGTGCCAGCAGCAAGCCCGGTCAATTAGCGGGGTCGCAGTACTTC
>TRBV6-1|many|TRBJ2-5|.
CASRRGGLPQETQYF
TGTGCCAGCAGGAGAGGAGGGCTACCTCAAGAGACCCAGTACTTC
>TRBV9|.|TRBJ1-2|.
CASSARDAGGYTF
TGTGCCAGCAGCGCCCGGGATGCGGGTGGCTACACCTTC